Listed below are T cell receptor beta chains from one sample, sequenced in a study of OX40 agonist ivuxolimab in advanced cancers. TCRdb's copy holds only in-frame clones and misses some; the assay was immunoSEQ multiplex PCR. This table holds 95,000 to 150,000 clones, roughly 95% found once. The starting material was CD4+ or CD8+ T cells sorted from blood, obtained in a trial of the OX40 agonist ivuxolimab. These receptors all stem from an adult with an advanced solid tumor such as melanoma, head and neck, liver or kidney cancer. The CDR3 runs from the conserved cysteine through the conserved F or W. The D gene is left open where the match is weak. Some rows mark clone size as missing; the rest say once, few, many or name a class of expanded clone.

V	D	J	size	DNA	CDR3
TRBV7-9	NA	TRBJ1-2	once	TGTGCCAGCAGCTTAGTGGCCGTGGGGGGCTACACCTTC	CASSLVAVGGYTF
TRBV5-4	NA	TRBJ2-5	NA	TGTGCCAGCAGCCACTGGCGGACTCAAGAGACCCAGTACTTC	CASSHWRTQETQYF
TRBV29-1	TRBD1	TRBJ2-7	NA	TGCAGCGTTGAATTTGGGACAGGATTCCACGAGCAGTACTTC	CSVEFGTGFHEQYF
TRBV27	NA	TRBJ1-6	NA	TGTGCCAGCAGTTTATCTTCCCCCTGGGATTCACCCCTCCACTTT	CASSLSSPWDSPLHF
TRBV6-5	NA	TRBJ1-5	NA	TGTGCCAGCAGAGCACAGGGAGTACTCAATCAGCCCCAGCATTTT	CASRAQGVLNQPQHF
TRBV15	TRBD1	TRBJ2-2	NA	TGTGCCACCAGCAAGACCGTAGCCGGACAGGTCTACTCCGGGGAGCTGTTTTTT	CATSKTVAGQVYSGELFF
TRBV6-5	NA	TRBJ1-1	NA	TGTGCCAGCAGTTACCGGGGTGGCACTGAAGCTTTCTTT	CASSYRGGTEAFF
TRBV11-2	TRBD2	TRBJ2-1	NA	TGTGCCAGCAGCCCTCGACTAGCGGCCTCCTACAATGAGCAGTTCTTC	CASSPRLAASYNEQFF
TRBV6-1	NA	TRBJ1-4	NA	TGTGCCAGCAGTGCCAGCCGTACCGGGGTTGAAAAACTGTTTTTT	CASSASRTGVEKLFF
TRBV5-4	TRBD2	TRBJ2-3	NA	TGTGCCAGCAGCTTGGGGTTCGGGAGGGCAGATACGCAGTATTTT	CASSLGFGRADTQYF
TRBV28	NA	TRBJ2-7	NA	TGTGCCAGCAGGAGTTCTCAGAACAGGGCACCTAGCTGGTCCTACGAGCAGTACTTC	CASRSSQNRAPSWSYEQYF
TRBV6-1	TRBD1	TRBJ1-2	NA	TGTGCCAGCAGGGAGACAGGGCTCTCTGGCTACACCTTC	CASRETGLSGYTF
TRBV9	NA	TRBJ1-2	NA	TGTGCCAGCAGCGCAGCCAACTATGGCTACACCTTC	CASSAANYGYTF
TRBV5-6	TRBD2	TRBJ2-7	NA	TGTGCCAGCAGCTTCAGCGGGAGGGCCCGGGAGCAGTACTTC	CASSFSGRAREQYF
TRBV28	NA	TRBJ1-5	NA	TGTGCCAGCAGTTTGTCGAGGGCCTATCAGCCCCAGCATTTT	CASSLSRAYQPQHF
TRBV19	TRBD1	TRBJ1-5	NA	TGTGCCAGTAGTATAAGAGAGGGGGCCAGGCATTTT	CASSIREGARHF
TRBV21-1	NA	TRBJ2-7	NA	TGTGCCAGCAGCAAAGATTCGACTAGCGGATTTCCCTCCTACGAGCAGTACTTC	CASSKDSTSGFPSYEQYF
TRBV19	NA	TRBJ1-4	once	TGTGCCAGTAGAGACCCAGCCAAGGACCGTAATGAAAAACTGTTTTTT	CASRDPAKDRNEKLFF
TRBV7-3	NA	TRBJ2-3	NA	TGTGCCAGCAGCCCCGACACAGATACGCAGTATTTT	CASSPDTDTQYF
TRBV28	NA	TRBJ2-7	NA	TGTGCCAGCAGTTCATCAGGGGCCTTCTCCTACGAGCAGTACTTC	CASSSSGAFSYEQYF